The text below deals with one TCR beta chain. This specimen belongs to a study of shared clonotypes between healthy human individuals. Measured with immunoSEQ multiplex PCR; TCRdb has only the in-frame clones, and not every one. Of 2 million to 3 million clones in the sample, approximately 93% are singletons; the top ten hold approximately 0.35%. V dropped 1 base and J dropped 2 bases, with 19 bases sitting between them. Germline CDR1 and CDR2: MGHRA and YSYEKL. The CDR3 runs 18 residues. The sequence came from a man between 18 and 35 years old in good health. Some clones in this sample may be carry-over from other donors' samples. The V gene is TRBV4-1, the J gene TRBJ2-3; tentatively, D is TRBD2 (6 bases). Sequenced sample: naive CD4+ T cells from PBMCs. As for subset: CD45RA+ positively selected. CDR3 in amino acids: CASSQGGDSLFITDTQYF. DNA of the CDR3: TGCGCCAGCAGCCAAGGAGGGGACTCCCTTTTTATCACAGATACGCAGTATTTT.